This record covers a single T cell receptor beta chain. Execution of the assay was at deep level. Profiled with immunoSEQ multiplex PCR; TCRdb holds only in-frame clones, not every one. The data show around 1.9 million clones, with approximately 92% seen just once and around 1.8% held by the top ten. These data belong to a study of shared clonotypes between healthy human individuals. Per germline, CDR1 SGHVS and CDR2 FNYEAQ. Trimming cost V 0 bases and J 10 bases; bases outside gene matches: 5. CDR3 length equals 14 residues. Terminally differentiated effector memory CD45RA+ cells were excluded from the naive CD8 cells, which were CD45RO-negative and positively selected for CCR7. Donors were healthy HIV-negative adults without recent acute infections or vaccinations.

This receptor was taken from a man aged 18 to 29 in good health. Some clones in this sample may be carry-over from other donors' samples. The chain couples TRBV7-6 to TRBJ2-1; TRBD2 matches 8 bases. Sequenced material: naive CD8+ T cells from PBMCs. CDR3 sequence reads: CASSLAAPGGEQFF. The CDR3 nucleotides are TGTGCCAGCAGCTTAGCGGCCCCGGGGGGGGAGCAGTTCTTC. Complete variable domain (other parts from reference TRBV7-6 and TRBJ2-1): GAGVSQSPRYKVTKRGQDVALRCDPISGHVSLYWYRQALGQGPEFLTYFNYEAQQDKSGLPNDRFSAERPEGSISTLTIQRTEQRDSAMYRCASSLAAPGGEQFFGPGTRLTVL.